The clone carrying this T cell receptor (beta chain) was counted only a few times. This CDR3 has 14 residues. Germline V gene sequence: CDR1 SEHNR, CDR2 FQNEAQ (reference sequence). Trimming took off 6 bases at V and 0 bases at J, with 6 bases between the two ends. Sequencing was performed with immunoSEQ multiplex PCR; in TCRdb, only in-frame clones are kept and a portion is missing. The data hold 75,000 to 90,000 clones, with 85% to 95% observed a single time. This specimen belongs to a study of technical replicates of blood from a few donors. The chain carries TRBV7-9 and TRBJ2-6; unclear D gene. This clonotype was obtained from a human donor in good health. Sequencing was performed on T cells isolated from PBMCs. This chain's CDR3 is CASSLSSGANVLTF. As DNA, the CDR3 is TGTGCCAGCAGTCTTAGCTCTGGGGCCAACGTCCTGACTTTC.